This T cell receptor (beta chain) was recovered during a study of control samples from healthy donors and cancer patients. Unmatched junction bases numbered 10, after V lost 9 bases and J lost 10 bases. The CDR3 has 14 amino acids. Germline V CDR1 and CDR2: LNHDA, SQIVND (reference sequence). The assay was immunoSEQ multiplex PCR, and TCRdb's table has in-frame clones only and misses some. The sample lists about 100,000 clones; roughly 94% were seen once. The sequencing input was blood. The clonotype originates from a woman aged 18-30 years in good health. The chain uses TRBV19 and TRBJ1-6; 9 bases map to TRBD1. CDR3 sequence reads: CASTLLGQGSPLHF. The CDR3 nucleotides read TGTGCCAGCACCCTTTTAGGACAGGGGTCACCCCTCCACTTT. Supplemented by reference TRBV19 and TRBJ1-6, the full variable domain reads DGGITQSPKYLFRKEGQNVTLSCEQNLNHDAMYWYRQDPGQGLRLIYYSQIVNDFQKGDIAEGYSVSREKKESFPLTVTSAQKNPTAFYLCASTLLGQGSPLHFGNGTRLTVT.